The clone carrying this TCR beta chain was seen more than once but under ten times. This specimen comes from a study of somatic mutations in cytotoxic T cells in rheumatoid arthritis. About the research overall: Several of the V beta antibody-stained T-cell populations were flow-sorted at nearly 100% purity; V beta1+ cells were among them and were sequenced for TCRB.

Using immunoSEQ multiplex PCR, the repertoire was profiled, and TCRdb retains in-frame clones only, with some absent. The sample shows roughly 5,700 clones, 82% of them seen only once. With V trimmed by 5 bases and J by 1 base, 4 bases remained unmatched. Germline CDR1 LNHDA, CDR2 SQIVND (reference sequence). This CDR3 region has 15 residues. The sequence derives from an adult with rheumatoid arthritis. The rearrangement uses TRBV19 and TRBJ1-5, with 8 bases matching TRBD1. The sample consisted of CD8+ T cells sorted from blood. CDR3 sequence reads: CASSPDRGSNQPQHF. CDR3 coding DNA: TGTGCCAGTAGTCCCGACAGGGGAAGCAATCAGCCCCAGCATTTT.